This T cell receptor beta chain was observed in a study of shared clonotypes between healthy human individuals. Points from the study as a whole: Across subsets, estimated richness was generally greater for naive than for memory populations. All-four-donor shared clonotypes had higher generation probabilities than non-shared clonotypes did.

Some clones are missing from TCRdb's copy, which holds only in-frame ones; the method was immunoSEQ multiplex PCR. The sample consists of just over 2,000,000 clones, over 85% of them appearing once. This clone has a single count. Its antigen remains unknown. Trimming shortened V by 0 bases and J by 7 bases, and 10 bases separated the two germline ends. Per the germline V gene, CDR1 is SGDLS and CDR2 is YYNGEE. The CDR3 spans 13 residues. In the naive CD8 group, cells lacked CD45RO and were positively selected for CCR7, so terminally differentiated effector memory CD45RA+ cells were left out. The TCR was taken from a man between 18 and 35 years old in good health. Source material: naive CD8+ T cells sorted from blood. The V call is TRBV9, the J call TRBJ1-1; D gene uncertain. This chain's CDR3 is CASSVEAVGEAFF. CDR3 DNA: TGTGCCAGCAGCGTAGAGGCGGTCGGTGAAGCTTTCTTT. Supplemented by reference TRBV9 and TRBJ1-1, the full variable domain reads DSGVTQTPKHLITATGQRVTLRCSPRSGDLSVYWYQQSLDQGLQFLIQYYNGEERAKGNILERFSAQQFPDLHSELNLSSLELGDSALYFCASSVEAVGEAFFGQGTRLTVV.